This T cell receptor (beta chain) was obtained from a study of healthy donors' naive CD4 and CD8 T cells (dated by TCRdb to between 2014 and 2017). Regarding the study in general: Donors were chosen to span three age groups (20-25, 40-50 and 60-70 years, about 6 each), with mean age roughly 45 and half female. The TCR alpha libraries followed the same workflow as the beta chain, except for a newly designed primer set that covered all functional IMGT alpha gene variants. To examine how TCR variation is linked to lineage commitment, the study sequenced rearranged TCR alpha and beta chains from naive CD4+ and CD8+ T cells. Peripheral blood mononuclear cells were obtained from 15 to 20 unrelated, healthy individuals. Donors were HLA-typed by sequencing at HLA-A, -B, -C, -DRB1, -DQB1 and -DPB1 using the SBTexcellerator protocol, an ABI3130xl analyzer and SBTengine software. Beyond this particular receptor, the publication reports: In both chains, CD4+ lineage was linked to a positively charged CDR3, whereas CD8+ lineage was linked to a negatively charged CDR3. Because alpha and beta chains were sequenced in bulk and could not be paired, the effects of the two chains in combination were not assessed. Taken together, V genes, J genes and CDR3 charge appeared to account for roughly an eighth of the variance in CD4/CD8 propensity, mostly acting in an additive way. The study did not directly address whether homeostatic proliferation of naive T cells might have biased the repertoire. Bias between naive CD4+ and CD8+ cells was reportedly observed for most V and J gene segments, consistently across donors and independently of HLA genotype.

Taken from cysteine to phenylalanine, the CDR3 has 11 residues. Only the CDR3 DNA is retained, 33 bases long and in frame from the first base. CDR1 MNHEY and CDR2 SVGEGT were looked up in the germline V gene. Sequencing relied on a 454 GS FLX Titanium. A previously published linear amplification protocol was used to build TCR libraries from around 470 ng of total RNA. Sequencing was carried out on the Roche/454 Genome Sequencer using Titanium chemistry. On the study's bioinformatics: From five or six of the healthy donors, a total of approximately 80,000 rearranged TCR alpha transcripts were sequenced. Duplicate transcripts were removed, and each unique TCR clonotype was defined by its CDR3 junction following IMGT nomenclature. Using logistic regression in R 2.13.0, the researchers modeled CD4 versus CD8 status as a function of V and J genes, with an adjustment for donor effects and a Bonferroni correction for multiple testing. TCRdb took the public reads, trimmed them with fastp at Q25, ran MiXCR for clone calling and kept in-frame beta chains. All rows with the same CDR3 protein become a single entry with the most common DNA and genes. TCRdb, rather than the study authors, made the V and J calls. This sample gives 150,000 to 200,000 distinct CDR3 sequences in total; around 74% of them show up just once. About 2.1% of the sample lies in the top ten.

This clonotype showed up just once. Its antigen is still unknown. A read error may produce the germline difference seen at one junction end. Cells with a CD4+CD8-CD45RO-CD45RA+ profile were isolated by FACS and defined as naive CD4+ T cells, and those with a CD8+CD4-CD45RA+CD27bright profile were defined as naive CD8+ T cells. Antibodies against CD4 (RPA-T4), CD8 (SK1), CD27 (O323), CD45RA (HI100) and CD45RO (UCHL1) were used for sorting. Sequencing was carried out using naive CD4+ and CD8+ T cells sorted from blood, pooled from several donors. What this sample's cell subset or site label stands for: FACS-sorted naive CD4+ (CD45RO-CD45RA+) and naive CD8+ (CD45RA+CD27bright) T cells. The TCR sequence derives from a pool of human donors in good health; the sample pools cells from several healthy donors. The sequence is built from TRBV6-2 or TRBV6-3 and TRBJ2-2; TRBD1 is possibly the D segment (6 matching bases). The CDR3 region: CASSPPGVLFF. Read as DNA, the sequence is TGTGCCAGCAGTCCGCCAGGGGTGCTGTTTTTT.